The source of this TCR beta chain is a study of blood T cell repertoires in COVID-19. Study summary: COVID-19 samples collected from the United States, Italy and Spain covered acute and convalescent phases. T cells, B-cell-depleted T cells, or PBMCs supplied cDNA or gDNA.

Authors' analysis steps: Scientists estimated how many nucleated cells there were by amplifying reference gene primers. Clones were read by immunoSEQ multiplex PCR, and TCRdb kept only the in-frame ones, dropping some. That table supplies the V and J calls and clone size; D and trimming were determined from the DNA. Counted here are over 15,000 clones, over 75% occurring once; the ten biggest clones make up around 5.6%. This clonotype was sampled from a human donor in a cohort sampled during active COVID-19. The specimen was peripheral blood.

The CDR3 sequence: CASSRSQGSGANVLTF. The CDR3 DNA reads as TGTGCCAGCAGCCGAAGCCAGGGCTCTGGGGCCAACGTCCTGACTTTC. This chain uses TRBV9 with TRBJ2-6, with a possible D match to TRBD1 (5 bases). Germline CDR1 and CDR2: SGDLS and YYNGEE. CDR3 length: 16 residues. Trimming took off 4 bases at V and 0 bases at J, with 11 bases between the two ends.